These T cell receptor beta chains were read from a single sample in a study of a mutant IDH1 vaccine in newly diagnosed glioma. Only in-frame clones appear in the TCRdb table, and some are missing; sequencing was by immunoSEQ multiplex PCR. This sample has roughly 51,000 clones; roughly 77% occur once, and the top ten carry approximately 8%. Their antigens remain unidentified. Sequencing used PBMCs, obtained from a glioma patient whose treatment included an IDH1 peptide vaccine. The receptors come from a woman between 40 and 55 years old with glioma. Some clones in this sample may be carry-over from other donors' samples. Each CDR3 is given with its conserved first and last residue. A D gene is named only where the DNA matches it firmly. Expanded clones get a size class; other rows say once, few or many, or leave the size out.

TRBD1,.,TRBJ2-1,TRBV2,TGTGCCAGCAGTGAGAGGACAGGGAGTGGTGAGCAGTTCTTC,CASSERTGSGEQFF
TRBD2,.,TRBJ2-7,TRBV2,TGTGCCAGCAGCAGGACTAGCGTCAACTTC,CASSRTSVNF
TRBD1,.,TRBJ2-7,TRBV7-9,TGTGCCAGCAGCTTAGCCGGACAGGGGAGGAACGAGCAGTACTTC,CASSLAGQGRNEQYF
.,few,TRBJ1-1,TRBV5-4,TGTGCCAGCAGCTTGCCAGGGGTGACTGAAGCTTTCTTT,CASSLPGVTEAFF
.,.,TRBJ1-4,TRBV25-1,TGTGCCAGCAGTCTTGCAGTGGGGGTGACTAATGAAAAACTGTTTTTT,CASSLAVGVTNEKLFF
TRBD1,.,TRBJ1-1,TRBV5-1,TGCGCCAGCAGCTTCCTTCCCGCCTCCGCAGGGGGCACTGAAGCTTTCTTT,CASSFLPASAGGTEAFF
.,.,TRBJ2-7,TRBV30,TGTGCCTGGACCGCGGGACGAGGAGCCTACGAGCAGTACTTC,CAWTAGRGAYEQYF
.,.,TRBJ2-6,TRBV5-4,TGTGCCAGCAGCTCGCCCATCTCTGGGGCCAACGTCCTGACTTTC,CASSSPISGANVLTF
.,.,TRBJ1-2,TRBV5-6,.,CASSFRGRRTYPLYGYTF
.,.,TRBJ2-1,TRBV25-1,TGTGCCAGCAGTCCGGGGGGCGGGGTAAGTGAGCAGTTCTTC,CASSPGGGVSEQFF
.,.,TRBJ1-4,TRBV7-2,TGTGCCAGCAGCCCTACGAGGACGGTGGGTGAAAAACTGTTTTTT,CASSPTRTVGEKLFF
.,.,TRBJ1-1,TRBV2,TGTGCCAGTCGGACAGACCTGACTGAAGCTTTCTTT,CASRTDLTEAFF
TRBD1,.,TRBJ2-7,TRBV5-1,TGCGCCAGCAGCTCCCGGGACAGGGCCTACGAGCAGTACTTC,CASSSRDRAYEQYF
.,.,TRBJ1-2,TRBV5-5,TGTGCCAGCAGCAACGACCCCTATGGCTACACCTTC,CASSNDPYGYTF
.,.,TRBJ2-7,TRBV28,TGTGCCAGCAGTTTATCTGGCGGCCGGGGTGGAGAGCAGTACTTC,CASSLSGGRGGEQYF
.,.,TRBJ2-2,TRBV5-1,TGCGCCAGCAGCTTGGCCAAGGGGGGGGACACCGGGGAGCTGTTTTTT,CASSLAKGGDTGELFF
.,.,TRBJ1-1,TRBV27,TGTGCCAGCAGTTTAAACGGAGACACTGAAGCTTTCTTT,CASSLNGDTEAFF
.,few,TRBJ2-4,TRBV7-2,TGTGCCAGCAGCTCCAGGGTTCACATTCAGTACTTC,CASSSRVHIQYF
.,.,TRBJ1-2,TRBV5-1,TGCGCCAGCAGCTTGGAATCCGTAAACTATGGCTACACCTTC,CASSLESVNYGYTF
TRBD1,.,TRBJ1-4,TRBV7-2,TGTGCCAGCAGCTCCTCGACAGGGCAAGTTCGTGAAAAACTGTTTTTT,CASSSSTGQVREKLFF